Presented here are 22 T cell receptor beta chains from one specimen sequenced in a study of blood T cell repertoires in COVID-19. Sequencing used immunoSEQ multiplex PCR; TCRdb keeps in-frame clones, though not all of them. The profile shows about 300,000 clones, about 90% of them singletons. Source material: PBMCs or T cells enriched from blood (not recorded which). These receptors all come from a woman aged 45 to 65 who had been exposed to COVID-19.

The chain uses TRBV6-5 and TRBJ2-3; 10 nucleotides match TRBD2. Per the germline V gene, CDR1 is MNHEY and CDR2 is SVGAGI. The CDR3 extends over 16 amino acids. V was clipped by 4 bases and J by 5 bases; unmatched bases: 9. CDR3 sequence: CASSSQGLAGVDTQYF. Written as DNA, the CDR3 is TGTGCCAGCAGTTCGCAGGGGCTAGCGGGGGTAGATACGCAGTATTTT.

The rearrangement joins TRBV15 to TRBJ2-3, with D hard to call. Trimming cost V 0 bases and J 4 bases, with 5 bases left between them. The germline V gene encodes CDR1 LNHNV and CDR2 YYDKDF (reference sequence). The CDR3 is 13 residues long. Here the CDR3 reads CATSRDPSDTQYF. CDR3 coding DNA: TGTGCCACCAGCAGAGATCCGTCAGATACGCAGTATTTT.

The rearrangement joins TRBV7-2 to TRBJ2-3; TRBD2 might be the D (6 bases). V lost 2 bases to trimming and J lost 8 bases, with 11 bases between them. This CDR3 region has 13 residues. The germline V gene has CDR1 SGHTA and CDR2 FQGNSA. The CDR3 loop is CASSLSGGGTQYF. Written as DNA, the CDR3 is TGTGCCAGCAGCTTATCCGGGGGAGGTACGCAGTATTTT.

The rearrangement uses TRBV3-1 (or the pseudogene TRBV3-2) and TRBJ2-2, with TRBD1 matching 8 bases. This CDR3 spans 16 amino acids. Germline trimming cut 4 bases from V and 5 bases from J; bases unmatched to any gene: 9. Germline CDR1 LGHDT, CDR2 YNNKEL (reference sequence). DNA of the CDR3: TGTGCCAGCAGCCTACCCCAGGGGGCGATGACCGGGGAGCTGTTTTTT. It yields the protein CASSLPQGAMTGELFF.

This rearrangement joins TRBV2 to TRBJ2-7; 13 nucleotides agree with TRBD2. The CDR3 runs to 14 residues. J was trimmed by 4 bases and V by 6 bases; bases with no gene match: 3. Germline values: CDR1 SNHLY, CDR2 FYNNEI. DNA for the CDR3: TGTGCCAGCAGGACTAGCGGGGGGCTATACGAGCAGTACTTC. It specifies CASRTSGGLYEQYF.

As for this clone: Germline and junction disagree at one end, which may indicate a read error. The chain joins TRBV7-7 to TRBJ1-4; tentatively, D is TRBD1 (5 bases). Germline CDR1 and CDR2: SSHAT and FNYEAQ (reference sequence). This CDR3 has 15 residues. In nucleotides, the CDR3 is TGTGCTAGCAGCTTAGCGGGGCAGGCTAATGAAAAACTGTTTTTT. This sequence encodes CASSLAGQANEKLFF.

V is TRBV28 and J is TRBJ1-4; D remains ambiguous. V was cut by 5 bases and J by 6 bases, with 16 bases left in between. CDR1 MDHEN and CDR2 SYDVKM come from the germline V gene. This CDR3 has 15 amino acids. For the CDR3, the DNA is TGTGCCAGCAGTCCTAATCCGGGAGTACATGAAAAACTGTTTTTT. Amino acid sequence: CASSPNPGVHEKLFF.

The chain carries TRBV2 and TRBJ1-5; 8 bases agree with TRBD1. With V trimmed by 3 bases and J by 4 bases, 5 bases remained unmatched. CDR1 is SNHLY and CDR2 is FYNNEI in the germline V gene. This CDR3 comprises 15 residues. The CDR3 DNA is TGTGCCAGCAGTGAGGACAGGGATTCGAATCAGCCCCAGCATTTT. It translates to CASSEDRDSNQPQHF.

The chain has TRBV5-1 and TRBJ2-3; TRBD2 aligns across 8 bases. The ends lost 4 bases at V and 3 bases at J; junction bases unmatched: 10. This CDR3 is built from 16 residues. Germline V CDR1 and CDR2: SGHRS, YFSETQ. This CDR3 reads CASSPGGGIITDTQYF. Here the CDR3 DNA reads TGCGCCAGCAGCCCGGGGGGGGGCATTATAACAGATACGCAGTATTTT.

The chain recombines TRBV2 with TRBJ2-1; 7 bases agree with TRBD1. The length of the CDR3 is 15 residues. The V gene end was trimmed by 4 bases and the J gene end by 1 base; junction bases not matched to a gene: 4. The germline V gene encodes CDR1 SNHLY and CDR2 FYNNEI. The CDR3 bases are TGTGCCAGCAGTGTAACAGGGGTGTCCTACAATGAGCAGTTCTTC. This translates into CASSVTGVSYNEQFF.

This clone was counted only a few times. The CDR3 region has the DNA TGTGCCAGCATCGGACAGTTAAACACTGAAGCTTTCTTT. This gives the protein CASIGQLNTEAFF. V is TRBV12-3 or TRBV12-4 and J is TRBJ1-1; the D gene is possibly TRBD1 (6 bases). Trimming left V 7 bases short and J 2 bases short, with 11 bases between. The CDR3 is made up of 13 amino acids.

V and J are TRBV25-1 and TRBJ2-3; the match to TRBD2 covers 7 bases. Germline CDR1 is MGHDK and CDR2 is SYGVNS. J lost 0 bases, V lost 5 bases, and 8 bases had no gene match. The CDR3 loop spans 16 amino acids. The CDR3 DNA reads as TGTGCCAGCAGTAACCCTAGCGGCGCTAGCACAGATACGCAGTATTTT. Amino acid sequence: CASSNPSGASTDTQYF.

Only a few counts were recorded for this clone. V and J are TRBV28 and TRBJ2-3; 7 positions agree with TRBD1. CDR3 length: 17 amino acids. V lost 7 bases to trimming and J lost 3 bases; unmatched junction nucleotides: 16. CDR1 MDHEN and CDR2 SYDVKM come from the germline V gene. The CDR3 DNA reads TGTGCCAGCACACGAAGGGGGCAGGGCCCAGTAACAGATACGCAGTATTTT. It is translated as CASTRRGQGPVTDTQYF. Full variable domain (remainder filled in from reference TRBV28 and TRBJ2-3): DVKVTQSSRYLVKRTGEKVFLECVQDMDHENMFWYRQDPGLGLRLIYFSYDVKMKEKGDIPEGYSVSREKKERFSLILESASTNQTSMYLCASTRRGQGPVTDTQYFGPGTRLTVL.

The chain uses TRBV6-4 and TRBJ1-1; D is possibly TRBD1 (5 bases). The CDR3 length is 13 residues. Germline CDR1 reads MRHNA; CDR2 reads SNTAGT. V lost 3 bases to trimming and J lost 6 bases, with 11 bases between them. The CDR3 sequence is CASSETGSPEAFF. The CDR3 DNA sequence: TGTGCCAGCAGTGAAACAGGATCCCCTGAAGCTTTCTTT.

The chain recombines TRBV7-2 with TRBJ2-7; D unresolved. The CDR3 length is 12 residues. Germline loops: CDR1 SGHTA, CDR2 FQGNSA. V was clipped by 5 bases and J by 4 bases, with 9 bases between them. CDR3 nucleotide sequence: TGTGCCAGCAGCCCCACCGGGTACGAGCAGTACTTC. Its translation is CASSPTGYEQYF.

The J gene is TRBJ1-2, the V gene TRBV4-1; D perhaps matches TRBD1 (6 bases). Germline V gives CDR1 MGHRA, CDR2 YSYEKL. This CDR3 contains 15 residues. V was trimmed by 3 bases and J by 4 bases, leaving 15 bases between them. The CDR3 here is CASSHLTGSIYGYTF. CDR3 bases: TGCGCCAGCAGCCACCTGACAGGTTCCATCTATGGCTACACCTTC.

This clone was seen only once. The chain employs TRBV18 and TRBJ1-1; D gene uncertain. The germline gives CDR1 KGHSH, CDR2 LQKENI. This CDR3 region has 15 residues. Trimming left V 6 bases short and J 1 base short, with 15 bases between. CDR3 sequence: CASSFGQPQNTEAFF. CDR3 bases: TGTGCCAGCTCCTTTGGGCAGCCACAGAACACTGAAGCTTTCTTT.

The chain uses TRBV9 and TRBJ2-7; TRBD2 agrees at 8 bases. The germline V gene encodes CDR1 SGDLS and CDR2 YYNGEE. The CDR3 length is 15 residues. Losses at the gene ends were 0 bases for V and 3 bases for J; bases not matched to a gene: 5. The CDR3 region has the DNA TGTGCCAGCAGCGTAGGTAGCGGGGAGATCTACGAGCAGTACTTC. Translation gives CASSVGSGEIYEQYF.

The chain couples TRBV5-1 to TRBJ1-4, with unresolved D. Trimming pared 1 base from V and 0 bases from J, leaving 7 bases between. This CDR3 has 15 amino acids. Germline V CDR1 and CDR2: SGHRS, YFSETQ. The CDR3 DNA sequence: TGCGCCAGCAGCTTGAATCTTGCAACTAATGAAAAACTGTTTTTT. Encoded protein: CASSLNLATNEKLFF.

V gene TRBV5-1 combines with J gene TRBJ2-2; 16 bases map to TRBD2. Trimming cost V 4 bases and J 5 bases; bases outside gene matches: 11. The CDR3 is made up of 19 amino acids. Per germline, CDR1 SGHRS and CDR2 YFSETQ. The CDR3, as DNA: TGCGCCAGCAGCCCCCCCGGGACTAGCGGGGGGGCCGGGACCGGGGAGCTGTTTTTT. Translating it yields CASSPPGTSGGAGTGELFF.

J is TRBJ2-3 and V is TRBV19, with 11 bases that match TRBD2. The V and J ends lost 8 bases and 3 bases, in that order; junction bases with no gene match: 4. The CDR3 is 14 residues long. The V gene's germline CDR1 is LNHDA and CDR2 SQIVND (reference sequence). The CDR3 spells CASVSGGATDTQYF. The DNA for the CDR3 is TGTGCCAGTGTTAGCGGGGGGGCAACAGATACGCAGTATTTT.

This clone was detected only once. This chain connects TRBV27 to TRBJ1-1; possibly TRBD1 for D (6 bases). From germline, CDR1 is MNHEY and CDR2 SMNVEV (reference sequence). The CDR3 loop spans 16 amino acids. V lost 5 bases and J lost 0, with 16 bases in between. CDR3 sequence (DNA): TGTGCCAGCAGTAAACCCACCGGGACATTGAACACTGAAGCTTTCTTT. Translating gives CASSKPTGTLNTEAFF.